The text below deals with one T cell receptor (beta chain). This clonotype was seen ten or more times. This clone's antigen is unknown. One base away there is no much larger clone; base qualities are not given. In the ophthalmopathy patients, disease was moderately to severely active, with a Clinical Activity Score of 3 or more, a NOSPECS grade of 4 or more, and a duration of less than 3 months. The study excluded patients with uncontrolled infections, other autoimmune diseases, pregnancy or lactation. Diagnoses relied on clinical symptoms, serum thyroxine and TRAb, thyroid ultrasound and orbital computed tomography. PBMCs were separated from under 12 ml of fresh peripheral blood using Ficoll-Paque density gradient centrifugation. Total RNA was extracted using Trizol reagent, and RNA quality was assessed on an Agilent 2100 Bioanalyzer. These data originate in a study of T cells in Graves' hyperthyroidism and ophthalmopathy (dated by TCRdb to about 2019). In terms of the full investigation: Peripheral blood samples were taken at the time of initial diagnosis, prior to any treatment. A discovery cohort of fewer than 110 patients, roughly 40 with Graves' ophthalmopathy and 55 to 65 with stable Graves' hyperthyroidism, was used to find distinguishing TCR V-J signatures. Prospective prediction of ophthalmopathy was tested in an independent validation cohort consisting of about 19 hyperthyroidism patients and around 16 patients who later progressed to ophthalmopathy. For training and testing, the roughly 93 patients in the discovery cohort were randomly divided in a 7:3 ratio. Thyroid tissue and blood T-cell repertoires from about 6 Graves' hyperthyroidism patients were also compared in the study. Once sampling was done, hyperthyroidism patients were given methimazole at a starting dose of 30 mg daily, whereas ophthalmopathy patients were given high-dose intravenous methylprednisolone. The paper reports TCR Vbeta CDR3 sequencing of more than 120 peripheral blood samples: fewer than 50 ophthalmopathy, around 80 hyperthyroidism and 17 progressor patients.

What the work shows at the level of the full study, not this receptor alone: In cross-validation, a model built on a 13 V-J signature told ophthalmopathy apart from stable hyperthyroidism with roughly 87% sensitivity and around 83% specificity, and in testing the same model reached 80%/75%. Sample size was not statistically predetermined, and investigators were not blinded to group allocation. During validation, the model predicted progression to ophthalmopathy a median of roughly six months ahead of onset, with roughly 65% sensitivity and about 75% specificity. Blood samples also contained most of the expanded thyroid clonotypes (frequency above 0.001), which suggests that blood repertoires may reflect thyroid immune responses.

The TCR beta CDR3 regions were amplified from the RNA transcripts. A first-round RT-PCR of the TCR CDR3 used the HTBI primer set with the Qiagen OneStep RT-PCR kit. Libraries were constructed in a second round of multiplex PCR, after which size selection and purification were carried out. Libraries were sequenced paired-end with 100 bp reads on an Illumina HiSeq2000. Turning to the authors' computational methods: Raw data were processed with SOAPnuke, discarding reads with adapters, uncalled bases, mean Phred below 15, or no exact constant-primer or identifier match. COPE v1.2.5 was used to merge the high-quality paired reads, and each unique nucleotide sequence was defined as a clonotype. MiTCR v1.1 was used to align clonotypes to the IMGT TRBV, TRBD and TRBJ reference segments. The analysis was restricted to V-J combinations with a frequency above 0.0001, which together covered approximately 99% of the repertoires. The TCS score was defined as F50 (clonal expansion) divided by E x V (chaos), with BLOSUM62-based TCRdist calculated between CDR3 peptides within each V-J. Welch's t-statistics and random forest reduced roughly 530 V-J features to 10 to 15, which were used in a naive Bayes classifier (R e1071). TCRdb reanalyzed the raw reads on its own, using fastp at Q25 for trimming and MiXCR for clone calling, and kept in-frame beta chains. Every distinct CDR3 protein forms one entry, paired with its most common genes and DNA. For this entry, the V and J calls and clone size follow TCRdb and not the study's own pipeline. This sample holds 200,000 to 250,000 distinct CDR3 sequences; 16% were observed only once. The ten largest account for around 26% of the sample.

From the germline V gene (reference sequence), CDR1 is SGHAT and CDR2 is FQDESV. Reading from cysteine to phenylalanine, the CDR3 counts 17 amino acids. The read is trimmed to its CDR3 DNA, 51 bases read in frame from base 1. The junction carries 21 bases between V and J, which are trimmed by 3 bases and 4 bases respectively. Sequencing was carried out using blood. This TCR derives from a woman younger than 30 with Graves' ophthalmopathy. The V gene is TRBV11-1 and the J gene is TRBJ1-2; the D region possibly corresponds to TRBD1 (6 bases align). DNA sequence: TGTGCCAGCAGCTTTACAAGTAAGGGACACGTAACCTATGGCTACACCTTC. The encoded protein is CASSFTSKGHVTYGYTF.